Presented here are 9 T cell receptor beta chains from one specimen sequenced in a study of beta chain features in type 1 diabetes. Every bit of the isolated RNA underwent reverse transcription, so sequencing read expressed TCRB transcripts. Sequenced by immunoSEQ multiplex PCR; TCRdb stores in-frame clones only, minus some. The profile shows some 200,000 clones, approximately 10% of them singletons. The source material was central memory CD4+ T cells from blood. The receptors shown here come from a man between 18 and 35 years old in good health.

The rearrangement uses TRBV18 and TRBJ2-2, with D uncertain. V lost 6 bases and J 1 base, leaving 6 bases between the germline ends. Per germline, CDR1 KGHSH and CDR2 LQKENI. The CDR3 is 13 amino acids. CDR3 loop: CASSLENTGELFF. In nucleotides, the CDR3 is TGTGCCAGCTCCCTAGAGAACACCGGGGAGCTGTTTTTT.

The chain has TRBV7-2 and TRBJ2-7; TRBD2 might be the D (5 bases). V was pared by 5 bases and J by 5 bases, with 19 bases between. The CDR3 has 15 residues. Germline V gene sequence: CDR1 SGHTA, CDR2 FQGNSA. The CDR3 region has the DNA TGTGCCAGCAGCGCAAGTCCTCGGGGTTCACACGAGCAGTACTTC. The encoded protein is CASSASPRGSHEQYF.

V usage is TRBV6-4 and J usage is TRBJ2-7, with 7 bases lining up with TRBD1. With 7 bases clipped from V and 2 bases from J, the junction kept 5 bases outside the gene matches. This CDR3 has 13 amino acids. Germline loops: CDR1 MRHNA, CDR2 SNTAGT. CDR3 amino acids: CASTRDSPYEQYF. The CDR3 DNA follows: TGTGCCAGCACCAGGGACAGCCCCTACGAGCAGTACTTC.

There are a few counts of this clone. The V and J genes are TRBV6-5 and TRBJ2-7, with TRBD1 identical over 10 bases. Germline CDR1 MNHEY, CDR2 SVGAGI. The CDR3 length is 16 residues. J lost 5 bases, V lost 2 bases, and 9 bases had no gene match. The CDR3 DNA follows: TGTGCCAGCAGTTACGATGGGACAGGGGATCAGAACGAGCAGTACTTC. Its translation: CASSYDGTGDQNEQYF.

The rearrangement uses TRBV9 and TRBJ2-1; 12 bases are a match to TRBD2. The J segment lost 5 bases and the V segment lost 0 bases, leaving 3 bases of the junction unmatched. CDR1 is SGDLS, CDR2 YYNGEE, per germline. This CDR3 region has 16 residues. The CDR3 bases are TGTGCCAGCAGCGTAGCTCTAGCGGGAGGGCACAATGAGCAGTTCTTC. It encodes CASSVALAGGHNEQFF.

Many counts were recorded for this clone. The chain couples TRBV25-1 to TRBJ2-3; D is perhaps TRBD2 (6 bases). V lost 10 bases, J lost 5 bases, and 22 bases lay in between. Germline V lookup: CDR1 MGHDK, CDR2 SYGVNS. The CDR3 loop spans 15 amino acids. The CDR3 region has the DNA TGTGCCACCCAGGACGCCCGGGGGAGAGAAGATACGCAGTATTTT. This translates into CATQDARGREDTQYF. Drawing the rest from reference TRBV25-1 and TRBJ2-3, the complete variable domain is EADIYQTPRYLVIGTGKKITLECSQTMGHDKMYWYQQDPGMELHLIHYSYGVNSTEKGDLSSESTVSRIRTEHFPLTLESARPSHTSQYLCATQDARGREDTQYFGPGTRLTVL.

This clone has a handful of counts. The CDR3 coding sequence is TGTGCCAGCAGCCGGGTACCTTTTGACAGGCTAGCCAAAAACATTCAGTACTTC. It codes for CASSRVPFDRLAKNIQYF. This chain uses TRBV7-2 with TRBJ2-4; a possible D gene is TRBD1 (6 bases). The CDR3 has 18 residues. V lost 5 bases and J 0 bases, leaving 20 bases between the germline ends. In germline, CDR1 is SGHTA, CDR2 FQGNSA.

The chain uses TRBV7-2 and TRBJ1-5, with unresolved D. The CDR3 runs to 14 residues. From germline, CDR1 is SGHTA and CDR2 FQGNSA. Trimming removed 5 bases at V and 5 bases at J, with 13 bases between. The CDR3 DNA reads as TGTGCCAGCAGCCCCTGGACGGCTGATCAGCCCCAGCATTTT. This gives the protein CASSPWTADQPQHF.

The sample holds a few counts of this clone. The V call is TRBV5-4, the J call TRBJ1-2, with TRBD1 as a possible D gene (6 bases). CDR1 and CDR2 (germline): SGHNT, YYREEE (reference sequence). The CDR3 extends over 15 amino acids. V was pared by 1 base and J by 4 bases, with 14 bases between. The CDR3 reads CASSLSQGSGYGYTF. CDR3 in DNA: TGTGCCAGCAGCTTGAGCCAGGGGAGCGGCTATGGCTACACCTTC.